A single sample is the source of the 5 T cell receptor beta chains below, sequenced in a study of cytomegalovirus exposure and HLA in healthy donors. PCR used 60 Vbeta primers and 13 Jbeta primers. The method was immunoSEQ multiplex PCR; TCRdb's version includes in-frame clones alone and lacks a portion of them. The data show fewer than 200,000 clones, 80% to 90% seen once. The sample comprised PBMCs. The receptors shown here come from a man between 45 and 60 years old in good health and CMV-seropositive.

This sequence joins TRBV28 and TRBJ1-3, with D perhaps matching TRBD1 (6 bases). V lost 4 bases, J lost 2 bases, and 9 bases lay in between. This CDR3 spans 14 amino acids. The germline gives CDR1 MDHEN, CDR2 SYDVKM. The CDR3 DNA is TGTGCCAGCAGTTCTCACAGGGCTGGAAACACCATATATTTT. Amino acids: CASSSHRAGNTIYF.

This chain links TRBV5-1 with TRBJ1-1; the match to TRBD1 covers 8 bases. Germline values: CDR1 SGHRS, CDR2 YFSETQ. V shed 0 bases, J shed 2 bases, and the junction held 9 bases outside the gene matches. This CDR3 is built from 17 residues. DNA of the CDR3: TGCGCCAGCAGCTTGGGGACAGGGACGTCTCTCAACACTGAAGCTTTCTTT. Translating gives CASSLGTGTSLNTEAFF.

The chain joins TRBV30 to TRBJ2-1; 8 bases match TRBD1. V shed 4 bases and J 3 bases; nucleotides not matched to a gene: 2. The CDR3 contains 13 residues. From germline, CDR1 is GTSNPN and CDR2 SVGIG (reference sequence). The CDR3, as DNA: TGTGCCTGGAATGGACAGGGCTACAATGAGCAGTTCTTC. Translating gives CAWNGQGYNEQFF. The variable domain in full, with the rest retrieved from reference TRBV30 and TRBJ2-1, is SQTIHQWPATLVQPVGSPLSLECTVEGTSNPNLYWYRQAAGRGLQLLFYSVGIGQISSEVPQNLSASRPQDRQFILSSKKLLLSDSGFYLCAWNGQGYNEQFFGPGTRLTVL.

This clone was observed once. The chain recombines TRBV28 with TRBJ1-5; a possible D gene is TRBD1 (6 bases). The germline V and J ends were trimmed by 5 bases and 6 bases, with 14 bases remaining between them. The CDR3 length is 14 residues. CDR1 is MDHEN and CDR2 is SYDVKM in the germline V gene. CDR3 nucleotide sequence: TGTGCCAGCAGTCCTCCAGGGGAAGTTCAGCCCCAGCATTTT. It yields the protein CASSPPGEVQPQHF.

V is TRBV7-2 and J is TRBJ2-5, with D possibly being TRBD2 (5 bases). V lost 2 bases and J 7 bases, leaving 17 bases between the germline ends. Germline CDR1 is SGHTA and CDR2 is FQGNSA. The CDR3 consists of 15 residues. Written as DNA, the CDR3 is TGTGCCAGCAGCTTACCCCGACGCATGGGAGTGACCCAGTACTTC. Translating gives CASSLPRRMGVTQYF.